This passage covers 30 T cell receptor beta chains from one sample sequenced in a study of blood T cell repertoires in COVID-19. TCRdb's copy holds only in-frame clones and misses some; the assay was immunoSEQ multiplex PCR. Among fewer than 700,000 clones listed, 70% to 90% were seen once. The sample was peripheral blood. These receptors originate from a woman between 45 and 65 years old with COVID-19, enrolled during active disease.

V gene TRBV27 combines with J gene TRBJ1-2; 12 bases are shared with TRBD1. J was trimmed by 8 bases and V by 5 bases; bases with no gene match: 9. The CDR3 is made up of 15 amino acids. Germline V lookup: CDR1 MNHEY, CDR2 SMNVEV (reference sequence). CDR3 nucleotides: TGTGCCAGCAGTGGGCGGGGACAGGGGGCGAAGGGCTACACCTTC. Translated, it gives CASSGRGQGAKGYTF.

The chain joins TRBV3-1 (or the pseudogene TRBV3-2) to TRBJ1-4, with 9 positions matching TRBD1. The CDR3 is 18 residues long. The germline gives CDR1 LGHDT, CDR2 YNNKEL (reference sequence). V dropped 0 bases and J dropped 6; count of bases not matched to a gene: 11. CDR3 region: CASSQDGGGGQGDEKLFF. The CDR3 nucleotides read TGTGCCAGCAGCCAAGATGGGGGTGGGGGACAGGGAGATGAAAAACTGTTTTTT.

The rearrangement links TRBV7-9 to TRBJ1-1, with 7 bases aligning to TRBD1. Trimming took 5 bases from V and 2 from J; bases not matched to a gene: 8. The CDR3 contains 15 residues. Germline loops: CDR1 SEHNR, CDR2 FQNEAQ (reference sequence). The CDR3 DNA is TGTGCCAGCAGCAAATTACAGGGGACAAACACTGAAGCTTTCTTT. Amino acids: CASSKLQGTNTEAFF.

This clone was seen a single time. This chain's CDR3 is CAWSVGSTAYGEKLFF. The CDR3 bases are TGTGCCTGGAGTGTAGGTTCTACAGCCTACGGTGAAAAACTGTTTTTT. The chain couples TRBV30 to TRBJ1-4; no reliable D call. This CDR3 has 16 amino acids. V was trimmed by 0 bases and J by 7 bases, leaving 18 bases between them. Germline V CDR1 and CDR2: GTSNPN, SVGIG (reference sequence). Variable domain in full (rest from reference TRBV30 and TRBJ1-4): SQTIHQWPATLVQPVGSPLSLECTVEGTSNPNLYWYRQAAGRGLQLLFYSVGIGQISSEVPQNLSASRPQDRQFILSSKKLLLSDSGFYLCAWSVGSTAYGEKLFFGSGTQLSVL.

V is TRBV5-1 and J is TRBJ2-7, with D perhaps matching TRBD2 (5 bases). This CDR3 spans 15 amino acids. Germline lookup yields CDR1 SGHRS and CDR2 YFSETQ. V gave up 0 bases and J gave up 6 bases, with 16 bases separating them. The CDR3 reads CASSLVVGEKGEQYF. In DNA form, the CDR3 reads TGCGCCAGCAGCTTGGTGGTCGGGGAGAAGGGCGAGCAGTACTTC.

The V and J genes are TRBV30 and TRBJ1-3; possible D gene TRBD1, 5 bases. The length of the CDR3 is 18 residues. V was clipped by 6 bases and J by 0 bases, with 24 bases between them. Germline V gene data show CDR1 as GTSNPN and CDR2 as SVGIG (reference sequence). The CDR3 protein is CACDDRRPTPYSGNTIYF. CDR3 nucleotide sequence: TGTGCCTGCGACGACAGAAGACCGACCCCGTACTCTGGAAACACCATATATTTT.

This chain links TRBV10-1 with TRBJ2-3; D uncertain. V was cut by 2 bases and J by 2 bases, with 8 bases left in between. Looked up from germline, CDR1 is WNHNN and CDR2 is SYGVQD (reference sequence). The CDR3 runs 14 residues. The CDR3 region has the DNA TGCGCCAGCAGTGAGAACAGCTTCACAGATACGCAGTATTTT. Translation gives CASSENSFTDTQYF.

V gene TRBV7-9 combines with J gene TRBJ2-7; TRBD2 agrees at 8 bases. CDR1 is SEHNR, CDR2 FQNEAQ, per germline (reference sequence). The CDR3 has 13 residues. J gave up 5 bases and V 4 bases, and 4 bases lay outside the gene matches. The CDR3 here is CASSSGGTNEQYF. The CDR3 nucleotides read TGTGCCAGCAGCTCGGGGGGGACGAACGAGCAGTACTTC.

This chain uses TRBV6-6 with TRBJ2-3; 9 positions agree with TRBD2. The V gene's germline CDR1 is MNHNY and CDR2 SVGAGI (reference sequence). J gave up 2 bases and V 8 bases, and 2 bases lay outside the gene matches. This CDR3 has 13 amino acids. The CDR3: CASLAGNTDTQYF. The CDR3 DNA sequence: TGTGCCAGCCTAGCGGGAAACACAGATACGCAGTATTTT.

The chain uses TRBV19 and TRBJ1-1, with 7 bases lining up with TRBD1. V lost 10 bases to trimming and J lost 2 bases; unmatched junction nucleotides: 10. The germline CDR1 and CDR2 sequences are LNHDA and SQIVND (reference sequence). The CDR3 is 14 amino acids. This chain's CDR3 is CATRDSPLNTEAFF. In DNA form, the CDR3 reads TGTGCCACCCGGGACAGCCCTCTTAACACTGAAGCTTTCTTT.

A word on this clone: This may come from a read error, since a much larger clone is one base off. The chain joins TRBV6-6 to TRBJ1-1; no reliable D call. V was pared by 7 bases and J by 4 bases, with 10 bases between. The CDR3 has 12 amino acids. Germline CDR1 is MNHNY and CDR2 is SVGAGI (reference sequence). The CDR3 sequence is CASTREGTEAFF. The CDR3 region has the DNA TGTGCCAGCACCCGGGAGGGCACTGAAGCTTTCTTT.

For this clone: The same CDR3 is also encoded by other DNA sequences in this sample. V usage is TRBV5-1 and J usage is TRBJ2-3, with D possibly TRBD2 on 6 matching bases. The germline V gene has CDR1 SGHRS and CDR2 YFSETQ. CDR3 length: 15 residues. V lost 3 bases, J lost 0 bases, and 11 bases lay in between. The CDR3, as DNA: TGCGCCAGCAGCTCGGGGACTCCTAGCACAGATACGCAGTATTTT. Residues: CASSSGTPSTDTQYF.

This chain joins TRBV12-5 and TRBJ2-1, with 8 bases aligning to TRBD2. CDR1 and CDR2 from the germline V gene are LGHNT and FRNRAP. This CDR3 is built from 15 residues. J gave up 12 bases and V 7 bases, and 17 bases lay outside the gene matches. CDR3 sequence (DNA): TGTGCTAGTGACCCCGGGACTAGGTACGGACCTGGGCAGTTCTTC. Translated: CASDPGTRYGPGQFF.

The chain carries TRBV9 and TRBJ2-7, with D unresolved. The CDR3 has 13 amino acids. Trimming removed 0 bases from V and 5 bases from J, with 9 bases in between. Per germline, CDR1 SGDLS and CDR2 YYNGEE. For the CDR3, the DNA is TGTGCCAGCAGCGTAGCTACCCGGGACGAGCAGTACTTC. Residues: CASSVATRDEQYF. Full variable domain (remainder filled in from reference TRBV9 and TRBJ2-7): DSGVTQTPKHLITATGQRVTLRCSPRSGDLSVYWYQQSLDQGLQFLIQYYNGEERAKGNILERFSAQQFPDLHSELNLSSLELGDSALYFCASSVATRDEQYFGPGTRLTVT.

Only one count was recorded for this clone. The rearrangement uses TRBV7-2 and TRBJ1-3; 11 nucleotides match TRBD1. The V gene end was trimmed by 5 bases and the J gene end by 6 bases; junction bases not matched to a gene: 12. Germline loops: CDR1 SGHTA, CDR2 FQGNSA. The CDR3 loop spans 17 amino acids. DNA for the CDR3: TGTGCCAGCAGCGCAGCAGGGACAGGGGGATTGCAAAACACCATATATTTT. It yields the protein CASSAAGTGGLQNTIYF.

The J gene is TRBJ2-7, the V gene TRBV6-5, with 7 bases aligning to TRBD2. Trimming at V came to 5 bases and at J to 6 bases, leaving 7 bases not matched to a gene. This CDR3 is 13 amino acids long. CDR1 MNHEY and CDR2 SVGAGI come from the germline V gene. The CDR3 loop is CASSTGGSLEQYF. The CDR3 coding sequence is TGTGCCAGCAGTACCGGGGGGAGCCTCGAGCAGTACTTC.

The chain joins TRBV28 to TRBJ1-1; 8 nucleotides agree with TRBD1. The germline V gene has CDR1 MDHEN and CDR2 SYDVKM. This CDR3 spans 16 amino acids. V shed 2 bases and J 2 bases; nucleotides not matched to a gene: 7. The CDR3 here is CASSLLADRGNTEAFF. The CDR3 DNA follows: TGTGCCAGCAGTTTACTCGCCGACAGGGGTAACACTGAAGCTTTCTTT.

CDR3 amino acids: CASSPHPTVMNTEAFF. CDR3 in DNA: TGTGCCAGTAGTCCTCATCCGACAGTGATGAACACTGAAGCTTTCTTT. This chain joins TRBV19 and TRBJ1-1; D is perhaps TRBD1 (5 bases). Looked up from germline, CDR1 is LNHDA and CDR2 is SQIVND (reference sequence). CDR3 size: 16 residues. V lost 5 bases and J 0 bases, leaving 16 bases between the germline ends.

The chain couples TRBV6-5 to TRBJ1-4; TRBD1 is a possible D gene (5 bases). Per the germline V gene, CDR1 is MNHEY and CDR2 is SVGAGI. The CDR3 contains 12 residues. V lost 10 bases and J lost 8, with 14 bases in between. The CDR3 spells CATHGAGEKLFF. Written as DNA, the CDR3 is TGTGCCACCCACGGGGCGGGAGAAAAACTGTTTTTT.

This rearrangement joins TRBV2 to TRBJ1-2, with D perhaps matching TRBD1 (5 bases). The V gene's germline CDR1 is SNHLY and CDR2 FYNNEI. The V end lost 0 bases, the J end lost 5 bases, and 16 bases lay between the germline ends. This CDR3 has 16 residues. Here the CDR3 reads CASSEALPAGRYGYTF. The DNA for the CDR3 is TGTGCCAGCAGTGAAGCGCTTCCGGCAGGGCGGTATGGCTACACCTTC.

The chain's CDR3 is CASSPGGTYEQYF. DNA of the CDR3: TGTGCCAGCAGTCCGGGGGGAACCTACGAGCAGTACTTC. The rearrangement joins TRBV6-2 or TRBV6-3 to TRBJ2-7; 7 nucleotides line up with TRBD2. The CDR3 is made up of 13 amino acids. With V trimmed by 5 bases and J by 2 bases, 3 bases remained unmatched. The germline gives CDR1 MNHEY, CDR2 SVGEGT.

The chain is built from TRBV5-1 and TRBJ2-1, with no clear D. Trimming pared 1 base from V and 7 bases from J, leaving 15 bases between. Germline V CDR1 and CDR2: SGHRS, YFSETQ. CDR3 size: 15 residues. The CDR3 region has the DNA TGCGCCAGCAGCTTGCGAATGGCCGCTAGGAATGAGCAGTTCTTC. This gives the protein CASSLRMAARNEQFF.

The gene calls are TRBV5-1 and TRBJ2-1; tentative D call: TRBD2 (5 bases). The germline gives CDR1 SGHRS, CDR2 YFSETQ. This CDR3 has 14 amino acids. V was trimmed by 2 bases and J by 10 bases, leaving 16 bases between them. CDR3 sequence (DNA): TGCGCCAGCAGCTTACCCATTCGGGGAAGCGAGCAGTTCTTC. Protein sequence: CASSLPIRGSEQFF.

The chain carries TRBV11-2 and TRBJ2-2; maybe TRBD2 (7 bases). The CDR3 has 16 amino acids. The V end was cut by 5 bases, the J end by 3 bases, with 16 bases between. Germline V lookup: CDR1 SGHAT, CDR2 FQNNGV. In DNA, the CDR3 is TGTGCCAGCAGCCCCCGGAGGGGGGGCGACACCGGGGAGCTGTTTTTT. Amino acids: CASSPRRGGDTGELFF.

The rearrangement joins TRBV5-1 to TRBJ1-6, with D possibly being TRBD1 (6 bases). Trimming shortened V by 0 bases and J by 9 bases, and 10 bases separated the two germline ends. CDR3 length: 14 residues. Germline V gives CDR1 SGHRS, CDR2 YFSETQ. CDR3 residues: CASSLDRAGSPLHF. The CDR3 DNA sequence: TGCGCCAGCAGCTTGGACAGGGCGGGTTCACCCCTCCACTTT. Drawing the rest from reference TRBV5-1 and TRBJ1-6, the complete variable domain is KAGVTQTPRYLIKTRGQQVTLSCSPISGHRSVSWYQQTPGQGLQFLFEYFSETQRNKGNFPGRFSGRQFSNSRSEMNVSTLELGDSALYLCASSLDRAGSPLHFGNGTRLTVT.

V and J are TRBV30 and TRBJ1-6; D perhaps matches TRBD1 (5 bases). The CDR3 loop spans 15 amino acids. Germline CDR1 reads GTSNPN; CDR2 reads SVGIG (reference sequence). V was shortened by 4 bases and J by 7 bases, with 17 bases between the two germline ends. CDR3 sequence reads: CAWNLASGTNSPLHF. CDR3 nucleotides: TGTGCCTGGAACCTAGCGTCAGGGACCAATTCACCCCTCCACTTT.

The chain combines TRBV9 with TRBJ2-3; possible D gene TRBD2, 6 bases. The CDR3 sequence is 10 residues long. The germline V gene encodes CDR1 SGDLS and CDR2 YYNGEE. The germline V and J ends were trimmed by 7 bases and 6 bases, with 6 bases remaining between them. As DNA, the CDR3 is TGTGCCAGCGCGGGGGATACGCAGTATTTT. It encodes CASAGDTQYF.

The chain links TRBV24-1 to TRBJ2-1; 10 nucleotides line up with TRBD2. V lost 4 bases and J lost 11; bases outside the gene matches: 4. The CDR3 runs to 13 residues. Looked up from germline, CDR1 is KGHDR and CDR2 is SFDVKD. The CDR3: CATSDPAGGKQFF. The CDR3 DNA reads as TGTGCCACCAGTGACCCAGCGGGGGGGAAGCAGTTCTTC.

The V gene is TRBV5-6, the J gene TRBJ1-5; unclear D gene. V lost 4 bases and J lost 7, with 12 bases in between. Germline V CDR1 and CDR2: SGHDT, YYEEEE. The length of the CDR3 is 13 residues. CDR3 loop: CASSAGRRQPQHF. The CDR3 DNA sequence: TGTGCCAGCAGCGCAGGTCGAAGGCAGCCCCAGCATTTT.

This clone was observed a few times. This rearrangement joins TRBV5-1 to TRBJ1-1; 7 nucleotides agree with TRBD1. Germline lookup yields CDR1 SGHRS and CDR2 YFSETQ. After removal of 2 bases from V and 5 bases from J, the junction contained 6 bases not matched to a gene. This CDR3 spans 14 amino acids. CDR3 nucleotides: TGCGCCAGCAGCTTCGCAGGGGGAGTTACTGAAGCTTTCTTT. Its translation: CASSFAGGVTEAFF.